The 16 T cell receptor beta chains in this list originate from one sample, sequenced in a study of blood T cell repertoires in COVID-19. Clones were sequenced by immunoSEQ multiplex PCR, and TCRdb holds only the in-frame ones, with some missing. The data hold some 400,000 clones, with approximately 87% observed a single time. The sequenced material came from PBMCs or T cells enriched from blood (not recorded which). The receptor source for this set is a man aged 30-40 years who had recovered from COVID-19.

J is TRBJ1-2 and V is TRBV7-2; maybe TRBD1 (5 bases). The germline CDR1 and CDR2 sequences are SGHTA and FQGNSA. CDR3 length: 13 amino acids. Trimming shortened V by 5 bases and J by 4 bases, and 11 bases separated the two germline ends. The CDR3 spells CASSPGLLYGYTF. The CDR3 coding sequence is TGTGCCAGCAGCCCGGGACTGCTCTATGGCTACACCTTC.

The chain is built from TRBV5-8 and TRBJ1-4; D gene uncertain. The V gene's germline CDR1 is SGHTS and CDR2 YDEGEE. V gave up 7 bases and J gave up 8 bases, with 12 bases separating them. The CDR3 is made up of 12 amino acids. The CDR3 DNA follows: TGTGCCAGCGCCCGTGGGGAGGAAAAACTGTTTTTT. Protein sequence: CASARGEEKLFF.

As for this clone: This CDR3 is also generated by other DNA sequences in the sample. The rearrangement joins TRBV9 to TRBJ2-7, with D tentatively TRBD2 (5 bases). Trimming removed 4 bases from V and 1 base from J, with 6 bases in between. The CDR3 covers 12 residues. Per the germline V gene, CDR1 is SGDLS and CDR2 is YYNGEE. This CDR3 is CASSRDSYEQYF. DNA of the CDR3: TGTGCCAGCAGCCGGGATTCCTACGAGCAGTACTTC.

This clone was counted a few times. This sequence joins TRBV7-2 and TRBJ2-2, with 7 bases matching TRBD1. The CDR3 extends over 14 amino acids. Germline V lookup: CDR1 SGHTA, CDR2 FQGNSA. Trimming cost V 4 bases and J 5 bases; bases outside gene matches: 4. CDR3 DNA sequence: TGTGCCAGCAGCTCGGACAGGTTGACCGGGGAGCTGTTTTTT. Encoded protein: CASSSDRLTGELFF.

This sequence joins TRBV7-3 and TRBJ1-1; tentatively, D is TRBD1 (6 bases). Trimming took off 7 bases at V and 4 bases at J, with 16 bases between the two ends. Germline CDR1 reads SGHTA; CDR2 reads FQGTGA. This CDR3 is 14 amino acids long. The CDR3 reads CASTPGDTGTEAFF. CDR3 sequence (DNA): TGTGCCAGCACCCCCGGGGACACGGGCACTGAAGCTTTCTTT. Full variable domain (missing parts from reference TRBV7-3 and TRBJ1-1): GAGVSQTPSNKVTEKGKYVELRCDPISGHTALYWYRQSLGQGPEFLIYFQGTGAADDSGLPNDRFFAVRPEGSVSTLKIQRTERGDSAVYLCASTPGDTGTEAFFGQGTRLTVV.

J is TRBJ2-7 and V is TRBV5-6; D is unclear. There are 15 residues in the CDR3. From germline, CDR1 is SGHDT and CDR2 YYEEEE. Trimming removed 3 bases from V and 5 bases from J, with 18 bases in between. CDR3 nucleotides: TGTGCCAGCAGCTCCATGGGCAGGAACTTCGACGAGCAGTACTTC. This translates into CASSSMGRNFDEQYF.

The genes are TRBV10-3 and TRBJ2-7; TRBD1 aligns across 10 bases. V trimming: 9 bases; J trimming: 1 base; junction bases outside the gene matches: 0. Germline V lookup: CDR1 ENHRY, CDR2 SYGVKD. CDR3 length equals 12 residues. CDR3 bases: TGTGCCATGGGACAGGGGTCCTACGAGCAGTACTTC. This encodes CAMGQGSYEQYF.

V is TRBV13 and J is TRBJ2-2; D is undetermined. Trimming pared 5 bases from V and 7 bases from J, leaving 14 bases between. CDR3 size: 14 residues. Looked up from germline, CDR1 is PRHDT and CDR2 is FYEKMQ (reference sequence). The CDR3, as DNA: TGTGCCAGCAGCCGTGGGTCTAGAGGCGGGGAGCTGTTTTTT. Protein sequence: CASSRGSRGGELFF.

J is TRBJ1-1 and V is TRBV3-1 (or the pseudogene TRBV3-2); D not resolved. The CDR3 length is 15 residues. Germline CDR1 reads LGHDT; CDR2 reads YNNKEL (reference sequence). V lost 1 base, J lost 0 bases, and 9 bases lay in between. The CDR3 region has the DNA TGTGCCAGCAGCCAAGCCCCGCTAATGAACACTGAAGCTTTCTTT. This translates into CASSQAPLMNTEAFF.

This clone was recorded only once. The V and J genes are TRBV6-5 and TRBJ2-3; D unclear. The germline CDR1 and CDR2 sequences are MNHEY and SVGAGI. The CDR3 runs 11 residues. V lost 6 bases to trimming and J lost 6 bases, with 7 bases between them. The CDR3 bases are TGTGCCAGCAGCTCCCGGGATACGCAGTATTTT. Translated: CASSSRDTQYF.

The rearrangement joins TRBV6-5 to TRBJ1-5; 7 bases align to TRBD1. The CDR3 spans 15 residues. V trimming: 6 bases; J trimming: 2 bases; junction bases outside the gene matches: 7. Germline CDR1 is MNHEY and CDR2 is SVGAGI. In DNA form, the CDR3 reads TGTGCCAGCAGACCCGAAGGACAGGGCAATCAGCCCCAGCATTTT. Protein sequence: CASRPEGQGNQPQHF.

This chain joins TRBV27 and TRBJ2-3; D not certain. Germline values: CDR1 MNHEY, CDR2 SMNVEV (reference sequence). Trimming took off 3 bases at V and 6 bases at J, with 19 bases between the two ends. The CDR3 length is 16 residues. This chain's CDR3 is CASSFRNPGSADTQYF. For the CDR3, the DNA is TGTGCCAGCAGTTTTCGGAACCCGGGTTCGGCGGATACGCAGTATTTT.

This clone was seen once. The J gene is TRBJ2-1, the V gene TRBV24-1; unclear D gene. Germline V gene lookup returns CDR1 KGHDR and CDR2 SFDVKD. This CDR3 spans 12 amino acids. V shed 4 bases and J shed 12 bases, with 12 bases lying between them. The CDR3 protein is CATSESGQGQFF. The CDR3 DNA reads as TGTGCCACCAGTGAGTCAGGTCAAGGGCAGTTCTTC.

The genes are TRBV6-1 and TRBJ1-5; TRBD1 matches 7 bases. Germline lookup yields CDR1 MNHNS and CDR2 SASEGT. Unmatched junction bases numbered 3, after V lost 3 bases and J lost 7 bases. This CDR3 is 13 amino acids long. Written as DNA, the CDR3 is TGTGCCAGCAGTGACGACAGGGTGCAGCCCCAGCATTTT. Translated, it gives CASSDDRVQPQHF.

The chain carries TRBV7-9 and TRBJ2-1; 11 bases match TRBD2. Germline CDR1 SEHNR, CDR2 FQNEAQ (reference sequence). The V segment lost 5 bases and the J segment 3 bases; nucleotides outside the gene matches: 3. The CDR3 sequence is 15 residues long. CDR3 sequence reads: CASSPTSGDYNEQFF. The CDR3 DNA follows: TGTGCCAGCAGCCCGACTAGCGGGGACTACAATGAGCAGTTCTTC.

The gene calls are TRBV30 and TRBJ2-3, with TRBD1 matching over 7 bases. The CDR3 extends over 13 amino acids. V lost 4 bases and J lost 2; bases outside the gene matches: 3. Germline assignment: CDR1 GTSNPN and CDR2 SVGIG (reference sequence). As DNA, the CDR3 is TGTGCCTGGACACAGGGGAACACAGATACGCAGTATTTT. It yields the protein CAWTQGNTDTQYF.